A selection of T cell receptor beta chains follows, all from one sample in a study of cytomegalovirus exposure and HLA in healthy donors. Assay: immunoSEQ multiplex PCR; the TCRdb copy retains only in-frame clones and omits some. The sample lists around 100,000 clones, around 8% occurring once. The specimen was PBMCs. The receptor source for this set is a man aged 50 to 59 in good health and CMV-seronegative. CDR3s include the opening cysteine and the closing phenylalanine or tryptophan. D genes are given only for firm matches. Size values are once, few and many counts, or a class for expanded clones, and some rows have none.

v_call,d_call,j_call,clone_size,cdr3_nt,cdr3_aa
TRBV18,TRBD1,TRBJ1-3,.,TGTGCCAGCTCACCCCAGGGGGCGAGTGGAAACACCATATATTTT,CASSPQGASGNTIYF
TRBV29-1,.,TRBJ2-7,few,TGCAGCGCCGAAAGCGCGGACTACGAGCAGTACTTC,CSAESADYEQYF
TRBV6-1,TRBD2,TRBJ2-4,few,TGTGCCAGCAGTCCCAGGACTAGCGGGGGGGACATTCAGTACTTC,CASSPRTSGGDIQYF
TRBV6-1,.,TRBJ1-2,.,TGTGCCAGCAACCCATCCGGGAACTCCAAGAGGGGCTACACCTTC,CASNPSGNSKRGYTF
TRBV7-9,.,TRBJ2-5,few,TGTGCCAGCAGCTTAGGTGCCCGGGAGTACCAAGAGACCCAGTACTTC,CASSLGAREYQETQYF
TRBV27,TRBD1,TRBJ1-5,few,TGTGCCAGCAGTTTCCAGGGGGAAAGCAATCAGCCCCAGCATTTT,CASSFQGESNQPQHF
TRBV30,TRBD1,TRBJ1-1,few,TGTGCCTGGAGTGAGACAGGGGACACTGAAGCTTTCTTT,CAWSETGDTEAFF
TRBV4-2,.,TRBJ1-1,few,TGTGCCAGCAGCCAAGATAGGAGCACTGAAGCTTTCTTT,CASSQDRSTEAFF
TRBV21-1,.,TRBJ2-6,few,TGTGCCAGCAGCAAAGCTGACAGGGGGAATCCTGGGGCCAACGTCCTGACTTTC,CASSKADRGNPGANVLTF
TRBV19,.,TRBJ2-7,.,TGTGCCAGTAGTACCCGTCTACTTGACAGTTACGAGCAGTACTTC,CASSTRLLDSYEQYF
TRBV13,TRBD1,TRBJ2-7,.,TGTGCCAGCAGCCCTCCGACAGGGTACGAGCAGTACTTC,CASSPPTGYEQYF
TRBV28,TRBD1,TRBJ1-2,.,TGTGCCAGCAGTCCCTCAAGGACAGGGACGGACTATGGCTACACCTTC,CASSPSRTGTDYGYTF
TRBV28,TRBD1,TRBJ1-3,.,TGTGCCATAGGGACAGCCTCTGGAAACACCATATATTTT,CAIGTASGNTIYF
TRBV30,TRBD1,TRBJ2-7,.,TGTGCCTGGAGTGGACTGGGACAGGGGAAGTACGAGCAGTACTTC,CAWSGLGQGKYEQYF
TRBV28,TRBD1,TRBJ1-5,few,TGTGCCAGCAGAAACCGGGACAGGGGGACGGGAGCCCAGCATTTT,CASRNRDRGTGAQHF
TRBV28,.,TRBJ1-2,.,TGTGCCAGTCTACCTCCCGAGCGCAATGGCTACACCTTC,CASLPPERNGYTF
TRBV2,.,TRBJ2-1,.,TGTGCCAGCAGTGATTGGACTGGGGCCGGGGGTGAGCAGTTCTTC,CASSDWTGAGGEQFF
TRBV28,.,TRBJ1-4,.,TGTGCCAGCAGTCAGGCGGGGGTTAATGAAAAACTGTTTTTT,CASSQAGVNEKLFF
TRBV27,TRBD2,TRBJ2-6,.,TGTGCCAGCAGTCCCACCGGGGGTCTAGCGGGAGTCTCTGGGGCCAACGTCCTGACTTTC,CASSPTGGLAGVSGANVLTF
TRBV7-3,TRBD1,TRBJ1-5,few,TGTGCCAGCAGCTTAACGTTCGGACAGGGGAATTCCGGGGGTCAGCCCCAGCATTTT,CASSLTFGQGNSGGQPQHF
TRBV18,.,TRBJ2-7,.,TGTGCCAGCTCACCTTTCGACTACCTTCCCTACGAGCAGTACTTC,CASSPFDYLPYEQYF
TRBV28,.,TRBJ2-2,few,TGTGTAATAAAAGGGAGCAACACCGGGGAGCTGTTTTTT,CVIKGSNTGELFF
TRBV9,.,TRBJ2-7,.,TGTGCCAGCAGCGCGGGACTGGGCTACGAGCAGTACTTC,CASSAGLGYEQYF
TRBV6-1,.,TRBJ1-1,few,TGTGCCAGCAGTGAAGCAGAGATGAGAGCTTTCTTT,CASSEAEMRAFF
TRBV6-6,TRBD1,TRBJ2-7,.,TGTGCCAGCAGTACAGGACCGGGACAGGGATTTTACGAGCAGTACTTC,CASSTGPGQGFYEQYF
TRBV6-4,TRBD1,TRBJ2-4,many,TGTGCCGTAAAGGACAGGGACTTAGCCAAAAACATTCAGTACTTC,CAVKDRDLAKNIQYF
TRBV7-3,.,TRBJ2-5,.,TGTGCCAGCAGCTTATCTGGACAGTACCAAGAGACCCAGTACTTC,CASSLSGQYQETQYF
TRBV7-9,.,TRBJ1-1,few,TGTGCCAGCAGTCCAAGCGTGGACCCTAGCGGATTCTTT,CASSPSVDPSGFF
TRBV6-1,.,TRBJ1-2,few,TGTGCCAGCTCCCGGGACACTTTCTATGGCTACACCTTC,CASSRDTFYGYTF
TRBV11-1,TRBD1,TRBJ1-2,.,TGTGCCAGCAGTGAGGGACAGACCTATGGCTACACCTTC,CASSEGQTYGYTF
TRBV6-5,.,TRBJ1-4,few,TGTGCCAGCAGTCGCCTCGGGACAACTAATGAAAAACTGTTTTTT,CASSRLGTTNEKLFF
TRBV11-2,TRBD2,TRBJ2-7,.,TGTGCCAGCAGCGCTAGCGGGGGGGCCTCCTACGAGCAGTACTTC,CASSASGGASYEQYF
TRBV11-2,.,TRBJ2-7,few,TGTGCCAGCAGCGACACTTCGACCTACGAGCAGTACTTC,CASSDTSTYEQYF
TRBV5-1,.,TRBJ2-5,few,TGCGCCAGCAGCTTGGCCGGTGGTAAAGAGACCCAGTACTTC,CASSLAGGKETQYF
TRBV5-4,TRBD2,TRBJ2-7,.,TGTGCCAGCAGCTCTGGGACTAGCGGTGGCTACGAGCAGTACTTC,CASSSGTSGGYEQYF
TRBV5-4,.,TRBJ2-7,.,TGTGCCAGCAGCTTGTCTCCAGACTACGAGCAGTACTTC,CASSLSPDYEQYF
TRBV6-6,.,TRBJ1-6,few,TGTGCCAGCACCCTGACAGGCTCCTATAATTCACCCCTCCACTTT,CASTLTGSYNSPLHF
TRBV5-1,.,TRBJ2-7,many,TGCGCCAGCAGCTTGGGGATCGGAACCGCGGGCTTCGAGCAGTACTTC,CASSLGIGTAGFEQYF
TRBV6-5,TRBD2,TRBJ2-7,.,TGTGCCAGCAGTTCCATAGCGGGAGGCCGTTACGAGCAGTACTTC,CASSSIAGGRYEQYF
TRBV29-1,.,TRBJ2-2,.,TGCAGCGTTGGAAGAGGGACCGGGGAGCTGTTTTTT,CSVGRGTGELFF
TRBV12-5,TRBD1,TRBJ2-2,few,TGTGCTAGTGGTTTGGCCCGGACAGGCGATAACACCGGGGAGCTGTTTTTT,CASGLARTGDNTGELFF
TRBV30,.,TRBJ2-5,few,TGTGCCTGGAGTATAGCAGGGGATTTCGAGACCCAGTACTTC,CAWSIAGDFETQYF
TRBV18,.,TRBJ2-7,.,TGTGCCAGCTCATCGAGCTCCTACGAGCAGTACTTC,CASSSSSYEQYF
TRBV27,TRBD1,TRBJ2-7,.,TGTGCCAGCGGGGACAGAGTCCCTTGGCACTTC,CASGDRVPWHF
TRBV28,.,TRBJ2-5,.,TGTGCCAGCAGTTCTACAAAAGGGGGAGAGACCCAGTACTTC,CASSSTKGGETQYF
TRBV5-1,.,TRBJ1-4,few,TGCGCCAGCAGCTTGGAAGCCCTTAATGAAAAACTGTTTTTT,CASSLEALNEKLFF
TRBV7-2,TRBD2,TRBJ2-7,few,TGTGCCAGCAGCTTAACGGCGGGAGCTCGGTACGAGCAGTACTTC,CASSLTAGARYEQYF
TRBV11-1,.,TRBJ2-2,.,TGTGCCAGCAGCTACAGGGCCACCGGGGAGCTGTTTTTT,CASSYRATGELFF
TRBV28,TRBD1,TRBJ1-3,few,TGTGCCAGCAGTTCGGAACGGGACAGACTCACGAGGCCCCACAATGAGGGCTTT,CASSSERDRLTRPHNEGF
TRBV7-6,TRBD2,TRBJ2-6,few,TGTGCCAGCACCACACTAGCGGGGTTCTCTGGGGCCAACGTCCTGACTTTC,CASTTLAGFSGANVLTF
TRBV7-3,.,TRBJ2-3,.,TGTGCCAGCAGCCAAAGGTCTGGGGCCACAGATACGCAGTATTTT,CASSQRSGATDTQYF
TRBV10-3,.,TRBJ1-5,.,TGTGCCATCAGTGAGTCTTCGACAGAAAATCAGCCCCAGCATTTT,CAISESSTENQPQHF
TRBV27,.,TRBJ2-2,few,TGTGCCAGCAGCTCAATAGCGTTCGCGAACACCGGGGAGCTGTTTTTT,CASSSIAFANTGELFF
TRBV27,TRBD2,TRBJ2-7,.,TGTGCCAGCAGTTCACCCCAAACTAGCGGGAAGTACGAGCAGTACTTC,CASSSPQTSGKYEQYF
TRBV28,.,TRBJ2-7,.,TGTGCCAGCAGTTTAAAGAGCGACGAGCAGTACTTC,CASSLKSDEQYF
TRBV19,TRBD2,TRBJ2-2,.,TGTGCCAGTAGTATATTAGCGGGGGGTTTGAACACCGGGGAGCTGTTTTTT,CASSILAGGLNTGELFF
TRBV6-1,.,TRBJ1-6,few,TGTGCCAGTTCTCAAGACGGGGGGAATAATTCACCCCTCCACTTT,CASSQDGGNNSPLHF